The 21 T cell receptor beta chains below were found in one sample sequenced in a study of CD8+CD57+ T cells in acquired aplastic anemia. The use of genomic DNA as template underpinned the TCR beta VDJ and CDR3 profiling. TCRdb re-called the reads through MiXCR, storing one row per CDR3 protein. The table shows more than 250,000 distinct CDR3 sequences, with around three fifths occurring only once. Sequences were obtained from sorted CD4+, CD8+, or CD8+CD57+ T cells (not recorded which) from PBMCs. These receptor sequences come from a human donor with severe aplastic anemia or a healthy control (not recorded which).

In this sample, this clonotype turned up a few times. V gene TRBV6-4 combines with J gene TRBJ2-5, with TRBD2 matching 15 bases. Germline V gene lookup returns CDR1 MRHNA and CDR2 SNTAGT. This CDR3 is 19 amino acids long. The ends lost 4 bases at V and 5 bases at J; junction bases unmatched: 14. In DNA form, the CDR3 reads TGTGCCAGCAGTGTCAACCATCGGACTAGCGGGGGGGCGCTTGAGACCCAGTACTTC. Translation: CASSVNHRTSGGALETQYF.

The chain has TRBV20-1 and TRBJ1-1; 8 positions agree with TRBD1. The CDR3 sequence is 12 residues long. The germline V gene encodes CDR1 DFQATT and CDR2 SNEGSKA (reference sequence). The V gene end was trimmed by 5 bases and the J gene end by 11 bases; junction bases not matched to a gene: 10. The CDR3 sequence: CSARPGQGRAFF. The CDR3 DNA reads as TGCAGTGCTCGACCCGGACAGGGTCGGGCTTTCTTT.

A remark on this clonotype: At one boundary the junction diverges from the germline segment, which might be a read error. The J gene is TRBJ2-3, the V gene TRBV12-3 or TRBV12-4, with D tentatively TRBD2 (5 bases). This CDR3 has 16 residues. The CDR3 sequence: CASSLRSSGRTDAQYF. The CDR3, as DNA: TGTGCTAGCAGTTTAAGGTCGAGCGGTCGCACAGATGCGCAGTATTTT.

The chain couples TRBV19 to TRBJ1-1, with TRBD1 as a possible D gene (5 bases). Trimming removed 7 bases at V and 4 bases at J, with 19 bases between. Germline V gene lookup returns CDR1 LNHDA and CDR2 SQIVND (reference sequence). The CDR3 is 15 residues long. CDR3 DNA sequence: TGTGCCAGTATCCAGTTGGGCTCGGGGGGCACTGAAGCTTTCTTT. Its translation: CASIQLGSGGTEAFF.

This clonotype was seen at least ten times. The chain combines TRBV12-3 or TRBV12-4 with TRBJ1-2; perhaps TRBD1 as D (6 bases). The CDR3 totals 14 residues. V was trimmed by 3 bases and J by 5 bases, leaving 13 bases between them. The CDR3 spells CASSFSDSYYGYTF. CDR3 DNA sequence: TGTGCCAGCAGTTTCTCGGACAGTTATTATGGCTACACCTTC.

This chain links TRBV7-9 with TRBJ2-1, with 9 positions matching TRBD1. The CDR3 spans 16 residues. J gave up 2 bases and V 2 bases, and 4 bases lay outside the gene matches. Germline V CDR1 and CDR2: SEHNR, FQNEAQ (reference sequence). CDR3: CASSLRGTGTYNEQFF. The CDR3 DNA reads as TGTGCCAGCAGCTTAAGGGGGACAGGGACCTACAATGAGCAGTTCTTC.

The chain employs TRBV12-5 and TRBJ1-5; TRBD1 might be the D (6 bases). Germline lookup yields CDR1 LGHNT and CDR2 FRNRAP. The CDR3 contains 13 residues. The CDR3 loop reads CASSRQAYQPQHF. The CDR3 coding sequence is TGTGCCAGCAGTCGACAGGCTTATCAGCCCCAGCATTTT.

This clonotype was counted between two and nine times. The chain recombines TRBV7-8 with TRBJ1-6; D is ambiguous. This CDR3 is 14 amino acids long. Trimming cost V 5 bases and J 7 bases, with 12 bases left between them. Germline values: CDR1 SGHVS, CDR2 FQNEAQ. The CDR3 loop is CASSPDPGNSPLHF. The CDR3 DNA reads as TGTGCCAGCAGCCCCGACCCCGGAAATTCACCCCTCCACTTT.

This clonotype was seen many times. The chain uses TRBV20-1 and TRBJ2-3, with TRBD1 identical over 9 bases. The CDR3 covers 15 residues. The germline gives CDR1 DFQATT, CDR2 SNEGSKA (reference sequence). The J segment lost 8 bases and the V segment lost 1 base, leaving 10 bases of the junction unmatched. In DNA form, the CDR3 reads TGCAGTGCTAGAGGCCCGGGACAGGGACGCGGTACGCAGTATTTT. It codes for CSARGPGQGRGTQYF.

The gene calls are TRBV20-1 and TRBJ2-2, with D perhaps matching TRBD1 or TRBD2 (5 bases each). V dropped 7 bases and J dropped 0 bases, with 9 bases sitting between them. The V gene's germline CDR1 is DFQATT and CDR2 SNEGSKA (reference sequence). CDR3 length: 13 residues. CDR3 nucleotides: TGCAGTGTCGGGACCACGAACACCGGGGAGCTGTTTTTT. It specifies CSVGTTNTGELFF.

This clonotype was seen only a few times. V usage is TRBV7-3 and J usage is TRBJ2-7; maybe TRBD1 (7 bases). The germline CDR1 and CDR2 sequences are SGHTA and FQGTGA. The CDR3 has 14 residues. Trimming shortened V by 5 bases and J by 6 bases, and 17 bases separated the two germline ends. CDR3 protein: CASSVRQGLCEQYF. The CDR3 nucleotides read TGTGCCAGCAGCGTCCGACAGGGACTCTGCGAGCAGTACTTC.

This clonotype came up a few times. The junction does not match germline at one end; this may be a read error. CDR3 in amino acids: CASSLSRSSYEQYF. CDR3 DNA sequence: TGTGCTAGCAGCTTGAGCAGGAGCTCCTACGAGCAGTACTTC. This rearrangement joins TRBV7-7 to TRBJ2-7; no clear D. This CDR3 spans 14 amino acids. CDR1 and CDR2 (germline): SSHAT, FNYEAQ (reference sequence).

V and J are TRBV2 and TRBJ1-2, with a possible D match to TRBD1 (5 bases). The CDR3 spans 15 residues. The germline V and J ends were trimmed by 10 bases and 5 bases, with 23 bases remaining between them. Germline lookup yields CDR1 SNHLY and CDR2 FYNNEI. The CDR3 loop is CATWGGEEALYGYTF. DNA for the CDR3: TGTGCCACCTGGGGGGGGGAGGAGGCCTTATATGGCTACACCTTC.

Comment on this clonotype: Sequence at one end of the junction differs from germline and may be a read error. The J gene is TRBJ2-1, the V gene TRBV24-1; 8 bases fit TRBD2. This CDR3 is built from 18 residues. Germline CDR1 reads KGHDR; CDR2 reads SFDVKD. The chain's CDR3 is CASSAVAGRRSSYNEQFF. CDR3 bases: TGTGCCAGCAGTGCTGTAGCGGGGAGGCGGAGCTCCTACAATGAGCAGTTCTTC.

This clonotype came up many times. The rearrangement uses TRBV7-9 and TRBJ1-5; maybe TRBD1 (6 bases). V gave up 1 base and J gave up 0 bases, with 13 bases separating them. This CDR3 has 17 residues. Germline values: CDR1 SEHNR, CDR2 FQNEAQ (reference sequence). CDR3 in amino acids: CASSLGSGADSNQPQHF. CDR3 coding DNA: TGTGCCAGCAGCTTAGGTTCAGGGGCGGATAGCAATCAGCCCCAGCATTTT.

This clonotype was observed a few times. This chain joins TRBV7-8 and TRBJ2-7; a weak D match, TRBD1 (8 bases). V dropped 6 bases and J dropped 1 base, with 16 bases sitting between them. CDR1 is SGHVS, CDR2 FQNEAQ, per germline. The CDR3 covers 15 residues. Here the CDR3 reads CASRDDRGGSYEQYF. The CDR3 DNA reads TGTGCCAGCAGGGACGACAGGGGAGGGTCCTACGAGCAGTACTTC.

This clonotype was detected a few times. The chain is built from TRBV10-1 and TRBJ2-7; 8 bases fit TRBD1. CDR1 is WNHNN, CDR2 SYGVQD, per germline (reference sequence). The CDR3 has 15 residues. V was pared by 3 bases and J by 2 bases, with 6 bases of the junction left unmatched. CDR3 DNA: TGCGCCAGCAGTGAAGACAGGGGAGTTCCCTACGAGCAGTACTTC. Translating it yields CASSEDRGVPYEQYF.

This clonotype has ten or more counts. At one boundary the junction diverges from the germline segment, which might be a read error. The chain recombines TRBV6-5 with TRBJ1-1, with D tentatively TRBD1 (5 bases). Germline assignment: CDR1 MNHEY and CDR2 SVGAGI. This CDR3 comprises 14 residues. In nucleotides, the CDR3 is TGCGCCAGCAGCTCTCCGGGGGTAAACACTGAAGCTTTCTTT. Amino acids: CASSSPGVNTEAFF.

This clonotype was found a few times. The CDR3 nucleotides read TGTGCCAGCAGCTTAAGACCGACAGCTGAAGCTTTCTTT. Encoded protein: CASSLRPTAEAFF. This rearrangement joins TRBV7-3 to TRBJ1-1, with D possibly TRBD1 on 5 matching bases. V was trimmed by 1 base and J by 6 bases, leaving 9 bases between them. This CDR3 has 13 amino acids. CDR1 is SGHTA, CDR2 FQGTGA, per germline.

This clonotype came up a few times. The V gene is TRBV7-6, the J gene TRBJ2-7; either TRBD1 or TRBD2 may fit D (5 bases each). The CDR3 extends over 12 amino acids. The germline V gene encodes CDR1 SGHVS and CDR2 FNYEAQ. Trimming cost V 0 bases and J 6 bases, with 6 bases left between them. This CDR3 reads CASSLAGTEQYF. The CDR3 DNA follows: TGTGCCAGCAGCTTAGCGGGGACCGAGCAGTACTTC.

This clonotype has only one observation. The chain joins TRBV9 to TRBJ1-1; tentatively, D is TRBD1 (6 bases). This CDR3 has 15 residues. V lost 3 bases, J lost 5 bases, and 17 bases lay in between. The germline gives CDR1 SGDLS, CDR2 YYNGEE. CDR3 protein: CASSARADSGTEAFF. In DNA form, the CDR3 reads TGTGCCAGCAGCGCCAGGGCGGACAGTGGGACTGAAGCTTTCTTT.